This is a list of T cell receptor beta chains from one sample in a study of cytomegalovirus exposure and HLA in healthy donors. Sequencing used immunoSEQ multiplex PCR; TCRdb keeps in-frame clones, though not all of them. The sample carries over 200,000 clones, 70% to 80% recorded once. Sequenced material: PBMCs. These receptors all stem from a woman aged 55-70 years in good health and CMV-seropositive. Each CDR3 is given with its conserved first and last residue. Each record gives: J gene, V gene, CDR3 protein.

j_gene: TRBJ2-7
v_gene: TRBV28
CDR3aa: CASSSPGTASYEQYF

j_gene: TRBJ1-2
v_gene: TRBV10-3
CDR3aa: CAISEDRDGYTF

j_gene: TRBJ2-3
v_gene: TRBV7-9
CDR3aa: CASSDRVTDTQYF

j_gene: TRBJ1-3
v_gene: TRBV14
CDR3aa: CASSQVVAGNTIYF

j_gene: TRBJ1-2
v_gene: TRBV7-9
CDR3aa: CASSPGGTGGGYTF

j_gene: TRBJ2-2
v_gene: TRBV27
CDR3aa: CASTRPGQGITGELFF

j_gene: TRBJ1-6
v_gene: TRBV28
CDR3aa: CASSPREALHF

j_gene: TRBJ2-3
v_gene: TRBV14
CDR3aa: CASSQNSADTQYF

j_gene: TRBJ1-3
v_gene: TRBV5-1
CDR3aa: CASSLGPEGAPGNTIYF

j_gene: TRBJ2-5
v_gene: TRBV10-3
CDR3aa: CAISGQGGRETQYF

j_gene: TRBJ2-1
v_gene: TRBV19
CDR3aa: CASSSTGDIVGNEQFF

j_gene: TRBJ2-2
v_gene: TRBV6-4
CDR3aa: CAGSPSGVDTGELFF

j_gene: TRBJ1-5
v_gene: TRBV6-1
CDR3aa: CASSEGQGAQPQHF

j_gene: TRBJ2-7
v_gene: TRBV5-6
CDR3aa: CASSSRLGAYEQYF

j_gene: TRBJ2-2
v_gene: TRBV7-2
CDR3aa: CASSFVGGGGTGELFF

j_gene: TRBJ1-5
v_gene: TRBV4-1
CDR3aa: CASSRLLGEPQHF

j_gene: TRBJ2-1
v_gene: TRBV19
CDR3aa: CASIAGNPPYNEQFF

j_gene: TRBJ1-1
v_gene: TRBV5-1
CDR3aa: CASSLDRVNTEAFF

j_gene: TRBJ1-3
v_gene: TRBV6-1
CDR3aa: CASSPGSDGNTIYF

j_gene: TRBJ1-6
v_gene: TRBV30
CDR3aa: CAWSSHRGNSPLHF

j_gene: TRBJ2-3
v_gene: TRBV7-8
CDR3aa: CASSLGERRSPTDTQYF

j_gene: TRBJ2-7
v_gene: TRBV27
CDR3aa: CASSLYPGQGAREQYF

j_gene: .
v_gene: TRBV18
CDR3aa: CASSPGLALYEQYF

j_gene: TRBJ1-1
v_gene: TRBV5-4
CDR3aa: CASSPWTENTEAFF

j_gene: TRBJ2-1
v_gene: TRBV10-3
CDR3aa: CAISELSGRPNNEQFF

j_gene: TRBJ1-2
v_gene: TRBV27
CDR3aa: CASSLGGKGYGYTF

j_gene: TRBJ1-4
v_gene: TRBV11-2
CDR3aa: CASSYAGGGEKLFF